The 30 T cell receptor beta chains given below trace back to one sample, sequenced in a study of T cells in localized non-small cell lung cancer. Sequencing used immunoSEQ multiplex PCR; TCRdb keeps in-frame clones, though not all of them. This table holds fewer than 50,000 clones, around 83% found once. Specimen: PBMCs, collected before any cancer treatment. Receptors originate from a man aged 40-75 years with stage II lung adenocarcinoma.

The chain has TRBV21-1 and TRBJ2-1; TRBD2, the table's D call, was not compared with the DNA. TRBV21-1 is recorded as a pseudogene. The CDR3 is 15 amino acids. Written as DNA, the CDR3 is TGTGCCAGCAGCAAAGTTAGCGGGACTACAAATGAGCAGTTCTTC. Translated, it gives CASSKVSGTTNEQFF.

This sequence joins TRBV7-9 and TRBJ2-5; no clear D gene. The CDR3 runs to 15 residues. V lost 7 bases to trimming and J lost 1 base, with 16 bases between them. Germline CDR1 is SEHNR and CDR2 is FQNEAQ (reference sequence). In nucleotides, the CDR3 is TGTGCCAGCAACCCACCCGGGCGGATCCAAGAGACCCAGTACTTC. Its protein product is CASNPPGRIQETQYF.

The rearrangement joins TRBV19 to TRBJ2-1; TRBD2 matches 10 bases. CDR3 size: 16 residues. Germline lookup yields CDR1 LNHDA and CDR2 SQIVND (reference sequence). The V gene end was trimmed by 0 bases and the J gene end by 9 bases; junction bases not matched to a gene: 8. CDR3 DNA: TGTGCCAGTAGTATAGAGGCCCTAGCGGGAGTCCCTGAGCAGTTCTTC. Amino acid sequence: CASSIEALAGVPEQFF.

The gene calls are TRBV19 and TRBJ1-5, with D tentatively TRBD1 (6 bases). In germline, CDR1 is LNHDA, CDR2 SQIVND (reference sequence). There are 16 residues in the CDR3. V lost 3 bases and J 3 bases, leaving 15 bases between the germline ends. The CDR3 sequence is CASSMGTRGNNQPQHF. The CDR3 DNA follows: TGTGCCAGTAGTATGGGTACTAGGGGGAACAATCAGCCCCAGCATTTT.

This chain uses TRBV5-1 with TRBJ2-4, with 15 positions matching TRBD2. Germline CDR1 reads SGHRS; CDR2 reads YFSETQ. J was trimmed by 8 bases and V by 0 bases; bases with no gene match: 3. The CDR3 runs 16 residues. CDR3 protein: CASSLGTSGRADIQYF. In DNA form, the CDR3 reads TGCGCCAGCAGCTTGGGGACTAGCGGGAGGGCCGACATTCAGTACTTC.

V usage is TRBV5-1 and J usage is TRBJ2-1, with 7 bases matching TRBD1. The CDR3 is made up of 14 amino acids. From germline, CDR1 is SGHRS and CDR2 YFSETQ. J was trimmed by 7 bases and V by 3 bases; bases with no gene match: 7. The CDR3 nucleotides read TGCGCCAGCAGCTCCGGGACAGTTGGAAATGAGCAGTTCTTC. This codes for CASSSGTVGNEQFF. Based on the CDR3 plus reference TRBV5-1 and TRBJ2-1, the full variable domain is KAGVTQTPRYLIKTRGQQVTLSCSPISGHRSVSWYQQTPGQGLQFLFEYFSETQRNKGNFPGRFSGRQFSNSRSEMNVSTLELGDSALYLCASSSGTVGNEQFFGPGTRLTVL.

The rearrangement links TRBV2 to TRBJ1-5, with D perhaps TRBD1 (5 bases). The CDR3 has 14 amino acids. The germline V gene has CDR1 SNHLY and CDR2 FYNNEI. Trimming pared 7 bases from V and 7 bases from J, leaving 17 bases between. The CDR3 sequence: CASTKGREGQPQHF. CDR3 sequence (DNA): TGTGCCAGCACTAAGGGCAGGGAGGGACAGCCCCAGCATTTT.

The chain has TRBV6-1 and TRBJ1-3; perhaps TRBD1 as D (6 bases). V lost 3 bases and J lost 0, with 15 bases in between. CDR3 length equals 17 residues. The germline V gene has CDR1 MNHNS and CDR2 SASEGT. The CDR3 here is CASSDAHRAFSGNTIYF. CDR3 sequence (DNA): TGTGCCAGCAGTGATGCACACAGGGCCTTCTCTGGAAACACCATATATTTT.

CDR3 amino acids: CASATDVYNEQFF. The CDR3 DNA is TGTGCCAGCGCAACAGATGTCTACAATGAGCAGTTCTTC. The chain carries TRBV2 and TRBJ2-1; D gene unclear. The germline gives CDR1 SNHLY, CDR2 FYNNEI. V dropped 8 bases and J dropped 3 bases, with 11 bases sitting between them. CDR3 length: 13 amino acids.

This clone has a single count. The rearrangement links TRBV7-9 to TRBJ2-2; 9 bases line up with TRBD2. J gave up 1 base and V 1 base, and 10 bases lay outside the gene matches. Germline values: CDR1 SEHNR, CDR2 FQNEAQ (reference sequence). CDR3 size: 19 residues. In DNA, the CDR3 is TGTGCCAGCAGCTTAGTTCGCCTAGCGGGGAGGGGGAACACCGGGGAGCTGTTTTTT. This gives the protein CASSLVRLAGRGNTGELFF.

The chain joins TRBV11-2 to TRBJ2-5; TRBD2 is a possible D gene (7 bases). Judging by the DNA end, TRBJ2-7 fits better; the J call may be wrong. CDR1 SGHAT and CDR2 FQNNGV come from the germline V gene. CDR3 size: 18 residues. CDR3 protein: CASSLRRSAGASSYEQYF. The CDR3 nucleotides read TGTGCCAGCAGCCTTAGGAGGTCCGCGGGGGCCAGCTCCTACGAGCAGTACTTC.

The rearrangement links TRBV19 to TRBJ2-5; D uncertain. The V end lost 1 base, the J end lost 2 bases, and 8 bases lay between the germline ends. Germline values: CDR1 LNHDA, CDR2 SQIVND (reference sequence). The CDR3 has 14 amino acids. CDR3 region: CASSIGAAQETQYF. CDR3 nucleotides: TGTGCCAGTAGTATAGGGGCCGCTCAAGAGACCCAGTACTTC.

This rearrangement joins TRBV19 to TRBJ1-5, with unresolved D. V was pared by 8 bases and J by 6 bases, with 17 bases between. Germline V lookup: CDR1 LNHDA, CDR2 SQIVND (reference sequence). The length of the CDR3 is 14 residues. The CDR3 here is CASWTPGVSQPQHF. CDR3 nucleotides: TGTGCCAGTTGGACCCCCGGAGTCAGTCAGCCCCAGCATTTT.

V is TRBV14 and J is TRBJ2-6, with D perhaps TRBD1 (5 bases). The CDR3 spans 19 residues. Trimming took off 8 bases at V and 1 base at J, with 24 bases between the two ends. Germline CDR1 SGHDN, CDR2 FVKESK. Here the CDR3 DNA reads TGTGCCAGCCCCTCCGGCCAAGGACACACGCAATCTGGGGCCAACGTCCTGACTTTC. Its translation is CASPSGQGHTQSGANVLTF.

The chain employs TRBV7-2 and TRBJ1-4, with 7 bases fitting TRBD1. The ends lost 5 bases at V and 0 bases at J; junction bases unmatched: 12. CDR1 SGHTA and CDR2 FQGNSA come from the germline V gene. This CDR3 has 18 residues. CDR3 DNA sequence: TGTGCCAGCAGCAGGACAGGCGGAACTCTCTCAACTAATGAAAAACTGTTTTTT. As protein: CASSRTGGTLSTNEKLFF.

This chain uses TRBV30 with TRBJ2-5; 8 bases are shared with TRBD1. Germline V gene sequence: CDR1 GTSNPN, CDR2 SVGIG (reference sequence). The CDR3 runs to 16 residues. V lost 0 bases, J lost 5 bases, and 11 bases stayed unmatched. The CDR3 loop reads CAWSVAQGARMETQYF. As DNA, the CDR3 is TGTGCCTGGAGTGTAGCCCAGGGGGCGCGTATGGAGACCCAGTACTTC. The full variable domain, with the rest looked up from reference TRBV30 and TRBJ2-5, is SQTIHQWPATLVQPVGSPLSLECTVEGTSNPNLYWYRQAAGRGLQLLFYSVGIGQISSEVPQNLSASRPQDRQFILSSKKLLLSDSGFYLCAWSVAQGARMETQYFGPGTRLLVL.

The chain joins TRBV4-3 to TRBJ2-1; no clear D gene. Germline V gene sequence: CDR1 LGHNA, CDR2 YSLEER. Trimming pared 0 bases from V and 8 bases from J, leaving 8 bases between. This CDR3 region has 13 residues. CDR3 in DNA: TGCGCCAGCAGCCAAGAATACGTAGATGAGCAGTTCTTC. This gives the protein CASSQEYVDEQFF.

The rearrangement links TRBV11-2 to TRBJ2-7, with 11 bases that match TRBD1. The CDR3 runs 17 residues. The germline V gene has CDR1 SGHAT and CDR2 FQNNGV. V lost 2 bases to trimming and J lost 4 bases; unmatched junction nucleotides: 10. The CDR3 loop is CASSLLADRGRRYEQYF. As DNA, the CDR3 is TGTGCCAGCAGCTTACTCGCGGACAGGGGGCGTAGGTACGAGCAGTACTTC. Combining the CDR3 with reference TRBV11-2 and TRBJ2-7 gives the whole variable domain EAGVAQSPRYKIIEKRQSVAFWCNPISGHATLYWYQQILGQGPKLLIQFQNNGVVDDSQLPKDRFSAERLKGVDSTLKIQPAKLEDSAVYLCASSLLADRGRRYEQYFGPGTRLTVT.

The rearrangement uses TRBV10-3 and TRBJ2-1, with D perhaps given as TRBD1 or TRBD2 (5 bases each). The CDR3 covers 14 residues. V was cut by 6 bases and J by 9 bases, with 18 bases left in between. CDR1 and CDR2 (germline): ENHRY, SYGVKD. The CDR3 DNA reads as TGTGCCATCAGCCGCAGCGGACAATCCGGTGAGCAGTTCTTC. It translates to CAISRSGQSGEQFF.

V and J are TRBV28 and TRBJ2-7; TRBD2 might be the D (6 bases). The germline gives CDR1 MDHEN, CDR2 SYDVKM. The CDR3 length is 15 residues. V was clipped by 6 bases and J by 2 bases, with 17 bases between them. The CDR3 reads CASSRRGMGTYEQYF. The CDR3 region has the DNA TGTGCCAGCAGCCGCCGCGGGATGGGTACCTACGAGCAGTACTTC. The full variable domain, its missing parts supplied by reference TRBV28 and TRBJ2-7, is DVKVTQSSRYLVKRTGEKVFLECVQDMDHENMFWYRQDPGLGLRLIYFSYDVKMKEKGDIPEGYSVSREKKERFSLILESASTNQTSMYLCASSRRGMGTYEQYFGPGTRLTVT.

The V and J genes are TRBV5-6 and TRBJ2-7; 13 nucleotides line up with TRBD2. CDR1 SGHDT and CDR2 YYEEEE come from the germline V gene. V dropped 4 bases and J dropped 2; count of bases not matched to a gene: 6. The CDR3 sequence is 16 residues long. The CDR3 is CASSKTSGGIPYEQYF. CDR3 DNA: TGTGCCAGCAGCAAGACTAGCGGGGGGATCCCCTACGAGCAGTACTTC.

The J gene is TRBJ2-3, the V gene TRBV7-9; D assignment may be TRBD1 or TRBD2 (5 bases each). This CDR3 spans 15 amino acids. Germline CDR1 reads SEHNR; CDR2 reads FQNEAQ (reference sequence). Trimming stripped 3 bases from V and 0 bases from J, with 10 bases between. CDR3 sequence (DNA): TGTGCCAGCAGCTTGGGGGACCCTAGCACAGATACGCAGTATTTT. Translation gives CASSLGDPSTDTQYF. Filled out from reference TRBV7-9 and TRBJ2-3, the complete variable domain reads DTGVSQNPRHKITKRGQNVTFRCDPISEHNRLYWYRQTLGQGPEFLTYFQNEAQLEKSRLLSDRFSAERPKGSFSTLEIQRTEQGDSAMYLCASSLGDPSTDTQYFGPGTRLTVL.

This clone occurred a few times. The chain uses TRBV6-1 and TRBJ1-1; D gene unclear. V lost 5 bases and J 0 bases, leaving 10 bases between the germline ends. This CDR3 region has 14 residues. Germline CDR1 is MNHNS and CDR2 is SASEGT. This CDR3 is CASSKRGMNTEAFF. DNA for the CDR3: TGTGCCAGCAGTAAGAGAGGGATGAACACTGAAGCTTTCTTT.

This clone was recorded only once. Here the CDR3 reads CASSVDPGLASGELFF. CDR3 DNA sequence: TGTGCCAGCAGCGTAGACCCGGGACTAGCGAGCGGGGAGCTGTTTTTT. V usage is TRBV9 and J usage is TRBJ2-2; the match to TRBD2 covers 10 bases. This CDR3 spans 16 amino acids. Unmatched junction bases numbered 6, after V lost 0 bases and J lost 7 bases. Per the germline V gene, CDR1 is SGDLS and CDR2 is YYNGEE.

The chain uses TRBV5-1 and TRBJ2-3, with 7 bases matching TRBD1. V shed 4 bases and J 2 bases; nucleotides not matched to a gene: 10. CDR1 SGHRS and CDR2 YFSETQ come from the germline V gene. The CDR3 has 16 residues. The CDR3 protein is CASSLEGQLLTDTQYF. The DNA for the CDR3 is TGCGCCAGCAGCCTAGAGGGACAGCTTCTCACAGATACGCAGTATTTT.

The rearrangement uses TRBV13 and TRBJ2-2; 10 nucleotides agree with TRBD2. V dropped 0 bases and J dropped 5; count of bases not matched to a gene: 6. Germline assignment: CDR1 PRHDT and CDR2 FYEKMQ (reference sequence). The CDR3 consists of 17 residues. The CDR3 protein is CASSLGGLADSTGELFF. DNA for the CDR3: TGTGCCAGCAGCTTAGGAGGACTAGCGGACTCTACCGGGGAGCTGTTTTTT.

This clone was seen only once. The chain has TRBV5-1 and TRBJ2-3; D is undetermined. Germline V gene sequence: CDR1 SGHRS, CDR2 YFSETQ. The CDR3 spans 12 residues. The V end was cut by 2 bases, the J end by 0 bases, with 1 base between. As DNA, the CDR3 is TGCGCCAGCAGCTTTAGCACAGATACGCAGTATTTT. Its translation: CASSFSTDTQYF.

The chain employs TRBV7-9 and TRBJ2-3; 8 bases match TRBD1. The V and J ends lost 5 bases and 1 base, in that order; junction bases with no gene match: 14. The length of the CDR3 is 18 residues. Germline CDR1 SEHNR, CDR2 FQNEAQ (reference sequence). The CDR3 reads CASSPWTGSLARTDTQYF. The DNA for the CDR3 is TGTGCCAGCAGCCCATGGACAGGGTCCCTCGCCCGCACAGATACGCAGTATTTT.

The CDR3 sequence is CASSLGFRGPSSYEQYF. The CDR3, as DNA: TGTGCCAGCAGCTTAGGGTTTCGGGGCCCTAGCTCCTACGAGCAGTACTTC. The chain links TRBV7-2 to TRBJ2-7; D is tentatively TRBD1 or TRBD2 (5 bases each). The germline V gene encodes CDR1 SGHTA and CDR2 FQGNSA. The V gene lost 1 base and the J gene lost 0 bases, with 16 bases spanning the gap. CDR3 length equals 17 residues.

Within the sample, this clone is medium-sized. The chain carries TRBV19 and TRBJ2-3; 10 bases are a match to TRBD2. CDR1 and CDR2 from the germline V gene are LNHDA and SQIVND (reference sequence). The CDR3 runs 14 residues. After removal of 7 bases from V and 3 bases from J, the junction contained 4 bases not matched to a gene. CDR3 sequence reads: CASTAGGGTDTQYF. CDR3 nucleotides: TGTGCCAGTACAGCGGGAGGGGGAACAGATACGCAGTATTTT.